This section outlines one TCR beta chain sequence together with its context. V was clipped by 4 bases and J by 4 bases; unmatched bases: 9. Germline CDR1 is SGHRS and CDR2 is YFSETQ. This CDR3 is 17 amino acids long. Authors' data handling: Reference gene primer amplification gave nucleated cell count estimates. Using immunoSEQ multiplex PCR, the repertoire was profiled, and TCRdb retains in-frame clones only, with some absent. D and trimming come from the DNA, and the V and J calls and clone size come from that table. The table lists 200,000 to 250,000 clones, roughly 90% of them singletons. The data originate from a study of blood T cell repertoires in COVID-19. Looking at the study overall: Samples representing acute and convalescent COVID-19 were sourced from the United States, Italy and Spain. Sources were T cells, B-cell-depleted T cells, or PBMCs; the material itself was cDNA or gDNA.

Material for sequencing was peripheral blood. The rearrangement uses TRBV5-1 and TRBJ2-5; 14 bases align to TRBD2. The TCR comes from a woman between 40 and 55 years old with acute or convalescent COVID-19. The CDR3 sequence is CASSRLGLAGGGETQYF. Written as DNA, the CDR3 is TGCGCCAGCAGCCGCCTTGGACTAGCGGGGGGAGGAGAGACCCAGTACTTC.